Below, 6 T cell receptor beta chains from the same sample are listed, as sequenced in a study of T cell responses to AZD1222 COVID-19 vaccine. TCRdb's table, derived via immunoSEQ multiplex PCR, lists solely in-frame clones and lacks some. The sample holds about 100,000 clones, around nine tenths seen once. The material sequenced was peripheral blood, taken on day 0 of AZD1222 vaccination. The receptors were sampled from an adult in good health.

The rearrangement joins TRBV19 to TRBJ1-5, with TRBD1 matching over 10 bases. V trimming: 7 bases; J trimming: 5 bases; junction bases outside the gene matches: 14. CDR1 is LNHDA, CDR2 SQIVND, per germline (reference sequence). This CDR3 is built from 17 residues. The CDR3 reads CASNVGTGTGVYQPQHF. The CDR3 region has the DNA TGTGCCAGTAACGTGGGGACCGGGACAGGGGTTTATCAGCCCCAGCATTTT.

The chain has TRBV19 and TRBJ1-2; D gene uncertain. This CDR3 region has 13 residues. Trimming cost V 7 bases and J 0 bases, with 9 bases left between them. CDR1 and CDR2 from the germline V gene are LNHDA and SQIVND (reference sequence). For the CDR3, the DNA is TGTGCCAGTATGACGGGAGCTAACTATGGCTACACCTTC. It codes for CASMTGANYGYTF. Together with reference TRBV19 and TRBJ1-2, the CDR3 gives the full variable domain: DGGITQSPKYLFRKEGQNVTLSCEQNLNHDAMYWYRQDPGQGLRLIYYSQIVNDFQKGDIAEGYSVSREKKESFPLTVTSAQKNPTAFYLCASMTGANYGYTFGSGTRLTVV.

This clone was found once. The chain links TRBV27 to TRBJ2-1, with D unresolved. With 5 bases removed from V and 5 bases from J, the gap between germline ends came to 16 bases. The CDR3 runs 15 residues. The germline gives CDR1 MNHEY, CDR2 SMNVEV (reference sequence). The CDR3 reads CASSPVTNSNNEQFF. In nucleotides, the CDR3 is TGTGCCAGCAGTCCCGTAACGAATTCCAACAATGAGCAGTTCTTC.

The chain carries TRBV19 and TRBJ2-3; TRBD2 matches at 12 bases. The CDR3 is 17 residues long. Unmatched junction bases numbered 12, after V lost 7 bases and J lost 4 bases. Germline V gene lookup returns CDR1 LNHDA and CDR2 SQIVND (reference sequence). The CDR3 nucleotides are TGTGCCAGTACGGCGAAACATCTAGCGGGGGGGTCAGATACGCAGTATTTT. Its protein product is CASTAKHLAGGSDTQYF.

The chain links TRBV7-9 to TRBJ1-3, with D tentatively TRBD1 (6 bases). The CDR3 is 14 amino acids. With 3 bases removed from V and 3 bases from J, the gap between germline ends came to 9 bases. The germline V gene has CDR1 SEHNR and CDR2 FQNEAQ (reference sequence). The CDR3 reads CASSLAGVGNTIYF. DNA for the CDR3: TGTGCCAGCAGCTTGGCAGGGGTTGGAAACACCATATATTTT.

The chain uses TRBV6-2 or TRBV6-3 and TRBJ2-7; D may match TRBD1 or TRBD2 (5 bases each). Trimming took 0 bases from V and 3 from J, leaving 18 bases between them. The CDR3 has 17 residues. Germline loops: CDR1 MNHEY, CDR2 SVGEGT. CDR3: CASSYSGRGRGIYEQYF. Here the CDR3 DNA reads TGTGCCAGCAGTTACTCGGGACGGGGAAGGGGAATCTACGAGCAGTACTTC.